The next 32 T cell receptor beta chains were all read from a single sample in a study of blood T cell repertoires in COVID-19. Clones were read by immunoSEQ multiplex PCR, and TCRdb kept only the in-frame ones, dropping some. The sample has about 170,000 clones, roughly nine tenths seen once. Sequences were obtained from peripheral blood. The receptors come from a woman aged 60-75 years with COVID-19, enrolled during active disease.

CDR3: CASSLRSGAYNEQFF. The CDR3 DNA follows: TGTGCCAGCAGCTTGAGAAGCGGAGCCTACAATGAGCAGTTCTTC. This chain uses TRBV5-4 with TRBJ2-1; a possible D gene is TRBD2 (5 bases). With 1 base removed from V and 2 bases from J, the gap between germline ends came to 10 bases. CDR1 and CDR2 (germline): SGHNT, YYREEE (reference sequence). The CDR3 covers 15 residues. The complete variable domain, with remaining parts taken from reference TRBV5-4 and TRBJ2-1, reads ETGVTQSPTHLIKTRGQQVTLRCSSQSGHNTVSWYQQALGQGPQFIFQYYREEENGRGNFPPRFSGLQFPNYSSELNVNALELDDSALYLCASSLRSGAYNEQFFGPGTRLTVL.

As for this clone: An end of the junction does not agree with germline; a read error may underlie this. V and J are TRBV28 and TRBJ2-7; 8 nucleotides agree with TRBD1. Per germline, CDR1 MDHEN and CDR2 SYDVKM. The CDR3 is 14 amino acids. The CDR3 is CTSSSHRGIDEQYF. Here the CDR3 DNA reads TGTACCAGCAGTTCCCACAGGGGGATCGACGAGCAGTACTTC.

The CDR3 region has the DNA TGTGCCACCAGTGGGGACAGGGAATACAATGAGCAGTTCTTC. It specifies CATSGDREYNEQFF. The chain is built from TRBV24-1 and TRBJ2-1; 9 bases match TRBD1. Germline lookup yields CDR1 KGHDR and CDR2 SFDVKD. The trim removed 5 bases at V and 4 bases at J, leaving 2 bases unmatched. The CDR3 is 14 amino acids.

This sequence joins TRBV24-1 and TRBJ2-3; 8 nucleotides match TRBD2. Germline CDR1 KGHDR, CDR2 SFDVKD. After removal of 9 bases from V and 6 bases from J, the junction contained 25 bases not matched to a gene. There are 19 residues in the CDR3. DNA of the CDR3: TGTGCCACCTCCCGGAGGGGAGCGGGAGCGCTCTCTCTCAGGGATACGCAGTATTTT. Translated: CATSRRGAGALSLRDTQYF.

V is TRBV9 and J is TRBJ2-7; possible D gene TRBD2, 6 bases. Trimming removed 4 bases from V and 2 bases from J, with 13 bases in between. The CDR3 is 14 amino acids. Germline V lookup: CDR1 SGDLS, CDR2 YYNGEE. The chain's CDR3 is CASSPAGPPYEQYF. The CDR3 DNA follows: TGTGCCAGCAGCCCGGCGGGACCCCCCTACGAGCAGTACTTC.

The chain has TRBV5-1 and TRBJ2-4, with D possibly being TRBD1 (6 bases). Germline V CDR1 and CDR2: SGHRS, YFSETQ. The ends were cut back, 4 bases at V and 11 bases at J, with 19 bases in the middle. The CDR3 has 14 residues. The CDR3 sequence: CASSTTTGNWVQYF. As DNA, the CDR3 is TGCGCCAGCAGCACGACCACAGGGAATTGGGTTCAGTACTTC. Full variable domain (rest looked up from reference TRBV5-1 and TRBJ2-4): KAGVTQTPRYLIKTRGQQVTLSCSPISGHRSVSWYQQTPGQGLQFLFEYFSETQRNKGNFPGRFSGRQFSNSRSEMNVSTLELGDSALYLCASSTTTGNWVQYFGAGTRLSVL.

J is TRBJ2-7 and V is TRBV11-3, with a tentative D call TRBD2 (5 bases). The CDR3 consists of 14 residues. Trimming shortened V by 1 base and J by 2 bases, and 9 bases separated the two germline ends. Per the germline V gene, CDR1 is SGHNT and CDR2 is YENEEA. The CDR3 loop reads CASSLAGGTYEQYF. The CDR3 nucleotides read TGTGCCAGCAGCTTAGCTGGAGGCACCTACGAGCAGTACTTC. The whole variable domain, remainder taken from reference TRBV11-3 and TRBJ2-7, is EAGVVQSPRYKIIEKKQPVAFWCNPISGHNTLYWYLQNLGQGPELLIRYENEEAVDDSQLPKDRFSAERLKGVDSTLKIQPAELGDSAVYLCASSLAGGTYEQYFGPGTRLTVT.

V is TRBV6-5 and J is TRBJ2-1, with a possible D match to TRBD1 (5 bases). Germline CDR1 and CDR2: MNHEY and SVGAGI. The CDR3 is 14 residues long. CDR3 coding DNA: TGTGGCGTCCTGGGGCTAGTTGCCTACAATGAGCAGTTCTTC. It is translated as CGVLGLVAYNEQFF.

This clone was detected only once. This chain uses TRBV30 with TRBJ2-7, with a weak D call TRBD2 (6 bases). The V end was cut by 2 bases, the J end by 4 bases, with 12 bases between. Germline lookup yields CDR1 GTSNPN and CDR2 SVGIG (reference sequence). The CDR3 is 13 amino acids. The CDR3 sequence is CAWSRLEGYEQYF. The CDR3 coding sequence is TGTGCCTGGAGTAGACTAGAGGGGTACGAGCAGTACTTC.

This chain uses TRBV7-3 with TRBJ2-1; TRBD1 aligns across 9 bases. This CDR3 spans 16 amino acids. The V and J ends lost 1 base and 3 bases, in that order; junction bases with no gene match: 4. CDR1 is SGHTA, CDR2 FQGTGA, per germline. CDR3 sequence reads: CASSLRDRVCYNEQFF. The CDR3 nucleotides read TGTGCCAGCAGCTTAAGGGACAGGGTTTGCTACAATGAGCAGTTCTTC.

The genes are TRBV7-9 and TRBJ2-7, with 10 bases identical to TRBD2. The CDR3 extends over 15 amino acids. The junction had 7 bases not matched to a gene; V was cut back by 3 bases and J by 5 bases. The germline gives CDR1 SEHNR, CDR2 FQNEAQ (reference sequence). The CDR3 DNA sequence: TGTGCCAGCAGCTTTCTTCCTAGCGGGAGACACGAGCAGTACTTC. Its translation is CASSFLPSGRHEQYF. Full variable domain (missing parts from reference TRBV7-9 and TRBJ2-7): DTGVSQNPRHKITKRGQNVTFRCDPISEHNRLYWYRQTLGQGPEFLTYFQNEAQLEKSRLLSDRFSAERPKGSFSTLEIQRTEQGDSAMYLCASSFLPSGRHEQYFGPGTRLTVT.

This clone was counted a few times. The V and J genes are TRBV4-1 and TRBJ2-1; D call uncertain. In germline, CDR1 is MGHRA, CDR2 YSYEKL. This CDR3 comprises 19 residues. With 0 bases removed from V and 0 bases from J, the gap between germline ends came to 18 bases. The CDR3 region has the DNA TGCGCCAGCAGCCAAGACCCGAACGGTTTAGAGCGCTCCTACAATGAGCAGTTCTTC. Its translation is CASSQDPNGLERSYNEQFF.

The genes are TRBV7-9 and TRBJ2-1; 8 bases map to TRBD2. Germline V gives CDR1 SEHNR, CDR2 FQNEAQ (reference sequence). V gave up 5 bases and J gave up 10 bases; unmatched junction bases: 7. The CDR3 runs to 13 residues. CDR3 nucleotides: TGTGCCAGCAGCCCCCCGGGGGGGGTGGAGCAGTTCTTC. Amino acid sequence: CASSPPGGVEQFF.

This chain links TRBV6-1 with TRBJ2-7; D gene unclear. CDR3 size: 15 residues. Between the trimmed V and J ends, which lost 0 bases and 4 bases, there was a span of 13 bases. Germline V gene sequence: CDR1 MNHNS, CDR2 SASEGT. CDR3 nucleotide sequence: TGTGCCAGCAGTGAAGCCGTCACAGCCCAGTACGAGCAGTACTTC. Encoded protein: CASSEAVTAQYEQYF.

This clone was seen only once. The chain employs TRBV9 and TRBJ2-7; 7 bases are shared with TRBD1. Germline V gives CDR1 SGDLS, CDR2 YYNGEE. The J segment lost 6 bases and the V segment lost 3 bases, leaving 9 bases of the junction unmatched. The CDR3 has 14 residues. The CDR3 DNA sequence: TGTGCCAGCAGCGCCCAGACAGGGTTCGGCGAGCAGTACTTC. Its translation is CASSAQTGFGEQYF. Looking up the rest from reference TRBV9 and TRBJ2-7 gives the full variable domain: DSGVTQTPKHLITATGQRVTLRCSPRSGDLSVYWYQQSLDQGLQFLIQYYNGEERAKGNILERFSAQQFPDLHSELNLSSLELGDSALYFCASSAQTGFGEQYFGPGTRLTVT.

The chain employs TRBV29-1 and TRBJ1-3; TRBD1 agrees at 9 bases. Trimming at V came to 6 bases and at J to 4 bases, leaving 4 bases not matched to a gene. CDR3 length equals 13 residues. Germline V gives CDR1 SQVTM, CDR2 ANQGSEA. In DNA form, the CDR3 reads TGCAGCGTAAGGACAGGGGTAGGAAACACCATATATTTT. Encoded protein: CSVRTGVGNTIYF. Filled out from reference TRBV29-1 and TRBJ1-3, the complete variable domain reads SAVISQKPSRDICQRGTSLTIQCQVDSQVTMMFWYRQQPGQSLTLIATANQGSEATYESGFVIDKFPISRPNLTFSTLTVSNMSPEDSSIYLCSVRTGVGNTIYFGEGSWLTVV.

This clone has a single count. The CDR3 sequence is CATRLAGGRDEQFF. The DNA of the CDR3 is TGCGCCACCCGACTAGCGGGAGGGAGGGATGAGCAGTTCTTC. This chain uses TRBV5-1 with TRBJ2-1; 14 bases align to TRBD2. Germline loops: CDR1 SGHRS, CDR2 YFSETQ. J lost 8 bases, V lost 9 bases, and 7 bases had no gene match. The CDR3 loop spans 14 amino acids.

CDR3 protein: CASSYLADEKLFF. In nucleotides, the CDR3 is TGTGCCAGCAGTTATTTAGCGGATGAAAAACTGTTTTTT. V is TRBV27 and J is TRBJ1-4; D not resolved. Per germline, CDR1 MNHEY and CDR2 SMNVEV (reference sequence). V was trimmed by 4 bases and J by 6 bases, leaving 9 bases between them. This CDR3 is 13 amino acids long.

The chain combines TRBV6-6 with TRBJ1-6; the match to TRBD1 covers 7 bases. Germline assignment: CDR1 MNHNY and CDR2 SVGAGI (reference sequence). This CDR3 region has 14 residues. With V trimmed by 2 bases and J by 7 bases, 2 bases remained unmatched. The CDR3 is CASSYGQDNSPLHF. The CDR3 DNA follows: TGTGCCAGCAGTTACGGACAGGACAATTCACCCCTCCACTTT.

This clone showed up just a few times. This chain uses TRBV2 with TRBJ1-2; 8 bases are a match to TRBD1. This CDR3 is 14 amino acids long. J lost 4 bases, V lost 6 bases, and 7 bases had no gene match. In germline, CDR1 is SNHLY, CDR2 FYNNEI. Here the CDR3 DNA reads TGTGCCAGCAGACAGGGTGGACAGGGCTATGGCTACACCTTC. It encodes CASRQGGQGYGYTF.

The chain links TRBV20-1 to TRBJ1-1; D unresolved. The length of the CDR3 is 11 residues. Germline-derived CDR1 and CDR2 are DFQATT and SNEGSKA (reference sequence). Between the trimmed V and J ends, which lost 5 bases and 6 bases, there was a span of 10 bases. The CDR3 DNA sequence: TGCAGTGCTCACACCTTTTCTGAAGCTTTCTTT. It translates to CSAHTFSEAFF.

The rearrangement uses TRBV28 and TRBJ2-1; D remains ambiguous. The CDR3 consists of 12 residues. Germline V gene sequence: CDR1 MDHEN, CDR2 SYDVKM. V was shortened by 5 bases and J by 4 bases, with 6 bases between the two germline ends. This CDR3 reads CASSPRYNEQFF. DNA for the CDR3: TGTGCCAGCAGTCCCCGTTACAATGAGCAGTTCTTC. Supplemented by reference TRBV28 and TRBJ2-1, the full variable domain reads DVKVTQSSRYLVKRTGEKVFLECVQDMDHENMFWYRQDPGLGLRLIYFSYDVKMKEKGDIPEGYSVSREKKERFSLILESASTNQTSMYLCASSPRYNEQFFGPGTRLTVL.

CDR3: CASRGDTEAFF. CDR3 DNA: TGCGCCAGCAGAGGGGACACTGAAGCTTTCTTT. The chain joins TRBV5-1 to TRBJ1-1; tentatively, D is TRBD1 (5 bases). The length of the CDR3 is 11 residues. Germline CDR1 is SGHRS and CDR2 is YFSETQ. Trimming left V 5 bases short and J 3 bases short, with 5 bases between.

The genes are TRBV6-6 and TRBJ2-5; 7 bases map to TRBD1. J lost 9 bases, V lost 2 bases, and 12 bases had no gene match. This CDR3 has 15 amino acids. Germline CDR1 and CDR2: MNHNY and SVGAGI (reference sequence). CDR3 loop: CASSYSQGVVVPQYF. Written as DNA, the CDR3 is TGTGCCAGCAGTTACAGCCAGGGGGTGGTTGTGCCCCAGTACTTC.

The chain couples TRBV7-2 to TRBJ2-7; the D gene is possibly TRBD1 (5 bases). The V and J ends lost 2 bases and 2 bases respectively, with 10 bases between them. The CDR3 spans 14 residues. Germline V lookup: CDR1 SGHTA, CDR2 FQGNSA. CDR3 DNA: TGTGCCAGCAGCTTACAGGCAGGGACCTACGAGCAGTACTTC. Its translation is CASSLQAGTYEQYF.

The chain carries TRBV28 and TRBJ1-5; D is uncertain. This CDR3 is 14 amino acids long. V was shortened by 3 bases and J by 4 bases, with 10 bases between the two germline ends. Germline assignment: CDR1 MDHEN and CDR2 SYDVKM. The CDR3 DNA reads as TGTGCCAGCAGTTTGGGAGGGTCAAATCAGCCCCAGCATTTT. This encodes CASSLGGSNQPQHF.

The genes are TRBV28 and TRBJ2-1; 13 nucleotides align to TRBD2. V was pared by 5 bases and J by 6 bases, with 4 bases of the junction left unmatched. The CDR3 loop spans 15 amino acids. Germline assignment: CDR1 MDHEN and CDR2 SYDVKM. The CDR3 nucleotides are TGTGCCAGCAGTAAACTAGCGGGAGGGGTCAATGAGCAGTTCTTC. Translation: CASSKLAGGVNEQFF.

The V gene is TRBV3-1 (or the pseudogene TRBV3-2), the J gene TRBJ2-3, with 10 positions matching TRBD2. V shed 1 base and J 5 bases; nucleotides not matched to a gene: 6. CDR1 and CDR2 from the germline V gene are LGHDT and YNNKEL (reference sequence). The CDR3 has 16 amino acids. The CDR3, as DNA: TGTGCCAGCAGCCAAGGAGCGGGAGGGGGAATAGATACGCAGTATTTT. Encoded protein: CASSQGAGGGIDTQYF.

This sequence joins TRBV5-1 and TRBJ1-3; 10 nucleotides agree with TRBD1. CDR3 size: 15 residues. V shed 2 bases, J shed 2 bases, and the junction held 1 base outside the gene matches. Germline values: CDR1 SGHRS, CDR2 YFSETQ. The CDR3 region is CASSFDRGPGNTIYF. DNA of the CDR3: TGCGCCAGCAGCTTCGACAGGGGGCCTGGAAACACCATATATTTT. Full variable domain (outside the CDR3, taken from reference TRBV5-1 and TRBJ1-3): KAGVTQTPRYLIKTRGQQVTLSCSPISGHRSVSWYQQTPGQGLQFLFEYFSETQRNKGNFPGRFSGRQFSNSRSEMNVSTLELGDSALYLCASSFDRGPGNTIYFGEGSWLTVV.

This clone was seen only once. The chain uses TRBV7-3 and TRBJ2-1, with 7 bases fitting TRBD2. CDR1 SGHTA and CDR2 FQGTGA come from the germline V gene. CDR3 length equals 14 residues. Trimming at V came to 5 bases and at J to 5 bases, leaving 6 bases not matched to a gene. The CDR3 is CASSLLAEDNEQFF. CDR3 in DNA: TGTGCCAGCAGCCTTCTAGCGGAGGACAATGAGCAGTTCTTC.

The gene calls are TRBV27 and TRBJ1-5; TRBD1 might be the D (5 bases). Germline values: CDR1 MNHEY, CDR2 SMNVEV (reference sequence). The CDR3 extends over 17 amino acids. The ends were cut back, 3 bases at V and 6 bases at J, with 21 bases in the middle. CDR3: CASSFFGLAGDSQPQHF. The CDR3 bases are TGTGCCAGCAGTTTTTTTGGGCTGGCGGGGGATAGTCAGCCCCAGCATTTT.

The rearrangement uses TRBV19 and TRBJ2-1; 9 bases match TRBD2. The CDR3 totals 15 residues. After removal of 8 bases from V and 10 bases from J, the junction contained 15 bases not matched to a gene. Germline loops: CDR1 LNHDA, CDR2 SQIVND (reference sequence). The CDR3 reads CASRGRGGRAEEQFF. Written as DNA, the CDR3 is TGTGCCAGTCGGGGCAGGGGCGGGAGGGCCGAAGAGCAGTTCTTC.